This T cell receptor beta chain was retrieved from a study of T-cell memory formation after mild COVID-19. The CDR3 loop spans 14 amino acids. Germline V gene lookup returns CDR1 MGHRA and CDR2 YSYEKL. V was pared by 6 bases and J by 5 bases, with 10 bases of the junction left unmatched. Using its own MiXCR run on the 5' RACE reads, TCRdb lists one record per CDR3 protein. The repertoire consists of hundreds of thousands of distinct CDR3 sequences, with around 22% occurring once and the leading ten covering approximately 14%. This receptor was obtained from an adult woman who had mild COVID-19 (a few samples of this study predate the infection). Cell type and time point are not known. Sequencing used PBMCs or a T cell subset sorted from them (not recorded which). The V and J genes are TRBV4-1 and TRBJ2-7; 7 bases agree with TRBD1. Here the CDR3 reads CASSPETGSDEQYF. CDR3 coding DNA: TGCGCCAGCAGTCCCGAGACAGGGTCCGACGAGCAGTACTTC.